The 4 T cell receptor beta chains given below trace back to one sample, sequenced in a study of T cell responses to AZD1222 COVID-19 vaccine. Here immunoSEQ multiplex PCR was the method, and the copy in TCRdb shows in-frame clones only, minus some. Here the sample spans 100,000 to 150,000 clones, about nine tenths being singletons. The sequencing used peripheral blood, collected on day 0 of AZD1222 vaccination. These receptors all come from an adult in good health.

The chain combines TRBV4-3 with TRBJ1-6, with TRBD1 identical over 9 bases. V was pared by 1 base and J by 9 bases, with 7 bases of the junction left unmatched. Per the germline V gene, CDR1 is LGHNA and CDR2 is YSLEER. The length of the CDR3 is 16 residues. The CDR3 loop is CASSQVRGTGPSPLHF. As DNA, the CDR3 is TGCGCCAGCAGCCAAGTTCGGGGGACAGGGCCTTCACCCCTCCACTTT.

This clone occurred a few times. The V call is TRBV30, the J call TRBJ1-4; D is unresolved. The germline V and J ends were trimmed by 3 bases and 0 bases, with 5 bases remaining between them. There are 13 residues in the CDR3. From germline, CDR1 is GTSNPN and CDR2 SVGIG (reference sequence). CDR3 sequence reads: CAWRGPTNEKLFF. CDR3 nucleotides: TGTGCCTGGAGGGGTCCAACTAATGAAAAACTGTTTTTT.

The CDR3 DNA follows: TGTGCCAGCAGTTCCTCGACGCCAGAGACCCAGTACTTC. Encoded protein: CASSSSTPETQYF. The rearrangement uses TRBV28 and TRBJ2-5, with D unresolved. Germline V gene lookup returns CDR1 MDHEN and CDR2 SYDVKM. The CDR3 is 13 residues long. Trimming took off 4 bases at V and 4 bases at J, with 10 bases between the two ends.

The chain carries TRBV3-1 (or the pseudogene TRBV3-2) and TRBJ2-1; D gene ambiguous. Germline V gives CDR1 LGHDT, CDR2 YNNKEL (reference sequence). The CDR3 spans 12 residues. V was clipped by 2 bases and J by 8 bases, with 7 bases between them. The CDR3 loop is CASSQRYDEQFF. In DNA, the CDR3 is TGTGCCAGCAGCCAAAGGTACGATGAGCAGTTCTTC.